This is a list of T cell receptor beta chains from one sample in a study of blood T cell repertoires in COVID-19. Assay used: immunoSEQ multiplex PCR; TCRdb lists only in-frame clones, some missing. This table has around 190,000 clones, 88% appearing once. The specimen was peripheral blood. These receptors were obtained from a human donor in a cohort sampled during active COVID-19. CDR3s include the opening cysteine and the closing phenylalanine or tryptophan. D genes are given only for firm matches. Some rows have no size entry. The others give once, few or many, or a class for an expanded clone.

NA TRBJ2-7 NA TRBV27 TGTGCCAGCAGTTTTCCAGGGCACTACGAGCAGTACTTC CASSFPGHYEQYF
TRBD2 TRBJ2-1 NA TRBV19 TGTGCCAGTAGTATTATACTAGCGGGGGGCAATGAGCAGTTCTTC CASSIILAGGNEQFF
TRBD1 TRBJ2-4 NA TRBV3-1/TRBV3-2 TGTGCCAGCAGCGTCTCCGGGACAGCGTTAGCCAAAAACATTCAGTACTTC CASSVSGTALAKNIQYF
NA TRBJ2-1 NA TRBV5-1 TGCGCCAGCAGCTTGCTAACCATGGACTATGAGCAGTTCTTC CASSLLTMDYEQFF
NA TRBJ2-5 NA TRBV6-2/TRBV6-3 TGTGCCAGCAGTTACTTGGAGGGCCAAGAGACCCAGTACTTC CASSYLEGQETQYF
TRBD1 TRBJ1-6 NA TRBV5-1 TGCGCCAGCAGCTTGGGACAGGGGGATAATTCACCCCTCCACTTT CASSLGQGDNSPLHF
NA TRBJ2-7 NA TRBV18 TGTGCCAGCTCACCAGCCAGGGCAAGCTCCTACGAGCAGTACTTC CASSPARASSYEQYF
TRBD1 TRBJ1-6 NA TRBV4-1 TGCGCCAGCAGCCAAGCGACAGGGTATTCACCCCTCCACTTT CASSQATGYSPLHF
TRBD1 TRBJ2-7 NA TRBV6-5 TGTGCCAGCAGTTACCGGGCAGGGGGCCAGTACGAGCAGTACTTC CASSYRAGGQYEQYF
NA TRBJ1-6 NA TRBV6-2/TRBV6-3 TGTGCCAGCAGCCCGCGGGGGGGTGATTCACCCCTCCACTTT CASSPRGGDSPLHF
NA TRBJ2-2 once TRBV7-8 TGTGCCAGCAACTTATATAAGACAGGAGCAAACACCGGGGAGCTGTTTTTT CASNLYKTGANTGELFF
TRBD1 TRBJ2-5 NA TRBV11-2 TGTGCCAGCCGCCGTGACAGGGTACAAGAGACCCAGTACTTC CASRRDRVQETQYF
NA TRBJ2-1 NA TRBV5-4 TGTGCCAGCAGCCCGGGGGACTCGAGCTCCTACAATGAGCAGTTCTTC CASSPGDSSSYNEQFF
NA TRBJ2-5 NA TRBV7-9 TGTGCCAGCAGCTCTGCAGGCGCCCATCAAGAGACCCAGTACTTC CASSSAGAHQETQYF
TRBD2 TRBJ2-7 NA TRBV4-1 TGCGCCAGCAGCCAAAGGGCTAGCGGGTACCTTATGGGCGAGCAGTACTTC CASSQRASGYLMGEQYF
TRBD1 TRBJ1-4 NA TRBV6-5 TGTGCCAGCAGTCTGGGGGACAGGGCCAATGAAAAACTGTTTTTT CASSLGDRANEKLFF
NA TRBJ2-7 once TRBV5-6 TGTGCCAGCAGCTTAGCGCCCTCCCACGAGCAGTACTTC CASSLAPSHEQYF
TRBD1 TRBJ1-6 once TRBV19 TGTGCCAGTAGTACCGGAACAGGGGTTAATTCACCCCTCCACTTT CASSTGTGVNSPLHF
NA TRBJ2-1 NA TRBV7-2 TGTGCCAGCAGCTTAGGGGACTGGCGCTACAATGAGCAGTTCTTC CASSLGDWRYNEQFF
NA TRBJ1-6 NA TRBV28 TGTGCCGTCGGGAATTCACCCCTCCACTTT CAVGNSPLHF
NA TRBJ2-3 once TRBV5-1 TGCGCCAGCAGCCCTGCCAGGGGAAACACAGATACGCAGTATTTT CASSPARGNTDTQYF
NA TRBJ1-1 NA TRBV11-3 TGTGCCAGCAGCTCAGGGGCGGGCAACACTGAAGCTTTCTTT CASSSGAGNTEAFF
NA TRBJ1-2 NA TRBV11-2 TGTGCCAGCAGCTTAGGGCGGACAGCGACGGCCTATGGCTACACCTTC CASSLGRTATAYGYTF
NA TRBJ1-2 NA TRBV28 TGTGCCAGCAGCCTACTCGACTATGGCTACACCTTC CASSLLDYGYTF
TRBD1 TRBJ2-2 NA TRBV4-3 TGCGCCAGCAGCCAGGCTAGCTTTACAGGGGCCGGGGAGCTGTTTTTT CASSQASFTGAGELFF
TRBD1 TRBJ1-1 once TRBV28 TGTGCCAGCAGTCCACAGACAGGGGTAGCTGAAGCTTTCTTT CASSPQTGVAEAFF